This entry features one T cell receptor beta chain sequence. No antigen is known for it. This sample was taken from a study of graft-versus-host responses after intestinal transplantation. As for the study in general: The transplants performed in recipients were multivisceral, liver-intestinal, or isolated intestinal. Every one of the recipients received anti-thymocyte globulin induction and afterwards took tacrolimus and steroids for 3 to 4 years.

Study outcomes and limitations: Circulating GvH clone levels at their peak were associated with HvG declines (early post-transplant).

The table came from immunoSEQ multiplex PCR; TCRdb's copy has only in-frame clones and leaves some out. Here the sample spans roughly 120,000 clones, roughly 95% being singletons. Trimming removed 5 bases at V and 6 bases at J, with 11 bases between. CDR1 is SQVTM, CDR2 ANQGSEA, per germline. This CDR3 is built from 11 residues. Source: unstimulated CD8+ T cells sorted from spleen or lymph node cells, taken before intestinal transplant. The sequence was collected from a human donor who received an intestinal transplant. The chain carries TRBV29-1 and TRBJ2-7, with D uncertain. CDR3 coding DNA: TGCAGCGTTCTGTTCGTCAGCGAGCAGTACTTC. Translated, it gives CSVLFVSEQYF.